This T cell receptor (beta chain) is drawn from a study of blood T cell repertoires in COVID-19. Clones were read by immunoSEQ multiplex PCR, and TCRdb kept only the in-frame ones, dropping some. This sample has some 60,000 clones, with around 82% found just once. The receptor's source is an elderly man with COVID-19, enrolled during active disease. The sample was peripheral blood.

CDR3 nucleotides: TGTGCCAGCAGCACGACGTACAGGGGAAGCACTGAAGCTTTCTTT. Amino acid sequence: CASSTTYRGSTEAFF. The V gene is TRBV5-6, the J gene TRBJ1-1; 7 bases are a match to TRBD1. The CDR3 is made up of 15 amino acids. V dropped 4 bases and J dropped 4; count of bases not matched to a gene: 10. Germline CDR1 is SGHDT and CDR2 is YYEEEE. Complete variable domain (other parts from reference TRBV5-6 and TRBJ1-1): DAGVTQSPTHLIKTRGQQVTLRCSPKSGHDTVSWYQQALGQGPQFIFQYYEEEERQRGNFPDRFSGHQFPNYSSELNVNALLLGDSALYLCASSTTYRGSTEAFFGQGTRLTVV.